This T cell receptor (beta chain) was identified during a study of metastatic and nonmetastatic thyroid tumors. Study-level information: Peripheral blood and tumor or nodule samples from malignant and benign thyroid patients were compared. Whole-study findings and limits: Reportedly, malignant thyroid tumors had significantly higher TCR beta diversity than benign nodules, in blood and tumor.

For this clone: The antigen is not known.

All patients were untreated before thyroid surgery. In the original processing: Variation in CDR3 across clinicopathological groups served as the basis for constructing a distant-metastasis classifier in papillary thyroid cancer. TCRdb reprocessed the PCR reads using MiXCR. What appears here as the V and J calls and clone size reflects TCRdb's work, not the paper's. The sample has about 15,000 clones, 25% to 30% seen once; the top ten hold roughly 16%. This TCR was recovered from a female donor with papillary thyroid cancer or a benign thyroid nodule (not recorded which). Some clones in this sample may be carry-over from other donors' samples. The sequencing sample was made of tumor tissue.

The CDR3 loop is CAWVRQGANYGYTF. The CDR3 DNA sequence: TGTGCCTGGGTACGACAGGGGGCGAACTATGGCTACACCTTC. This chain joins TRBV30 and TRBJ1-2; 10 bases line up with TRBD1. After removal of 5 bases from V and 2 bases from J, the junction contained 5 bases not matched to a gene. The CDR3 is 14 amino acids. Germline lookup yields CDR1 GTSNPN and CDR2 SVGIG (reference sequence).